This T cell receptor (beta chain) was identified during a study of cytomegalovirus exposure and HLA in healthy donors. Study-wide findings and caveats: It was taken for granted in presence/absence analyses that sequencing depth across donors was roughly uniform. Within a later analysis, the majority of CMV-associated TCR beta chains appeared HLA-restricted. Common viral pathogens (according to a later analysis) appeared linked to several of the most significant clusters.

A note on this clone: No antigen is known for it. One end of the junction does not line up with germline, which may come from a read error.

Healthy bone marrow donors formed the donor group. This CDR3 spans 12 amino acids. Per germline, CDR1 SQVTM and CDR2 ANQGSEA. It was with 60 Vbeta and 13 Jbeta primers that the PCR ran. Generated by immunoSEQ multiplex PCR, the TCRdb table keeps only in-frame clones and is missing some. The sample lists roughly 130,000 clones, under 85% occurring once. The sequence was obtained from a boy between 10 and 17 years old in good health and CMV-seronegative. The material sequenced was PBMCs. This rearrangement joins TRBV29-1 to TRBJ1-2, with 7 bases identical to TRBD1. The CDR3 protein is CSVDGTEYGYPF. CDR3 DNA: TGCAGCGTTGATGGGACAGAGTATGGCTACCCCTTC.